This T cell receptor (beta chain) was identified during a study of T cell responses to AZD1222 COVID-19 vaccine (dated by TCRdb to the early 2020s). Background for the entire study: AZD1222 recipients given second doses at about 4 weeks or at about 12 weeks were pooled, since spike-specific TCR depth and breadth were not found to differ between the two schedules. TCR sequencing was performed for some 250 trial participants, of whom about 210 were given two doses of AZD1222 and approximately 25 were given two doses of MenACWY control vaccine. Enrollment into the trials was organized by age into subgroups of 18-55, 56-69 and 70-plus years, and those subgroups contained roughly 160, 29 and 62 TCR-sequenced participants, respectively.

Sample time point, as interpreted from the label and publication: baseline before first vaccination. Vaccinee samples came from UK trials COV001 and COV002, including a single-blind randomized controlled phase 2/3 trial of AZD1222 (ChAdOx1 nCoV-19) in healthy adults. For TCRbeta chain sequencing, PBMC samples were collected from trial participants at day 0 and at day 28 after the second dose. Details on this clone: Its specific antigen is unknown. It has no much larger one-base neighbor in the sample; base qualities were not kept.

Cut back by 4 bases and 7 bases, the V and J ends lie 6 bases apart. The germline V gene yields SGDLS for CDR1 and YYNGEE for CDR2. The CDR3 measures 11 amino acids from cysteine to phenylalanine. The DNA shown is the 33-base CDR3, in frame from base 1. The CDR3 regions of human TCRbeta chains were subjected to immunosequencing. The original pipeline was this. Repertoire TCRs were checked for matches against a reference library of SARS-CoV-2-specific TCRs that had been generated using the MIRA antigen-specificity platform. Breadth was defined as the fraction of unique TCRs that were SARS-CoV-2-associated. Depth was defined as the fraction of total T cells that were SARS-CoV-2-associated. Using the MIRA data, each spike-specific TCR was mapped to the spike region that the TCR reacts to and placed in a CD4 or CD8 class. Log10-transformed breadth and depth values were compared by one-way ANOVA with Sidak's multiple comparisons tests. Entries here come from immuneACCESS through TCRdb and include only in-frame sequences with V and J called. Some clones fail to appear in such tables; in the studies checked, an unresolved V gene covers under half of the shortfall, and the cause of the remainder is unknown. D and trimming were read from the DNA, whereas the V and J calls and clone size are those reported in that table. The sample records roughly 100,000 clones, 86% of which are singletons. 5% of the sample is in the top ten clones.

Study-wide conclusions, independent of this receptor: Conclusions about previously exposed vaccinees are limited because only five to seven AZD1222 recipients were SARS-CoV-2 seropositive at baseline. Participants were mostly white British and included more females than males, and it was suggested by the authors that clonal diversity may have been underestimated. In the small 56-69-year group, the increase in depth fell short of significance, most likely because of low power. Because no day 14 peak-response samples were available, the repertoires could be characterized only after the peak T cell response. A significant rise in spike-specific TCR breadth and depth was observed after two AZD1222 doses relative to day 0 and relative to MenACWY recipients. Epitopes outside the regions mutated in the B.1.351 and B.1.1.7 variants were reportedly recognized by nearly half of the unique spike-specific TCRs. The whole spike protein was spanned by vaccine-associated CD4 TCRs, and dominant responses were seen in regions 160-218 and 743-854.

The chain employs TRBV9 and TRBJ2-1; the D gene lacks a confident call. This TCR was sampled from an adult in good health. This material consisted of peripheral blood, taken on day 0 of AZD1222 vaccination. The nucleotide sequence reads TGTGCCAGCAGCATAAATAATGAGCAGTTCTTC. Its product reads: CASSINNEQFF.